This T cell receptor (beta chain) was identified in a study of Graves' ophthalmopathy and Graves' hyperthyroidism. Study findings and constraints: A 13-signature model separated ophthalmopathy from stable hyperthyroidism, reaching roughly 85% sensitivity and roughly 82% specificity cross-validated.

Amplification targeted the TCR beta CDR3 regions, with RNA transcripts as the source material. RT-PCR was first run with HTBI primers, then multiplex PCR in a second round. Each CDR3 protein is one row after TCRdb ran MiXCR on the multiplex PCR reads. Counted here are approximately 540,000 distinct CDR3 sequences, just under 40% occurring once; the ten biggest clones make up over 3.5%. At least ten counts were recorded for this clonotype. The antigen is unknown. Between the trimmed V and J ends, which lost 0 bases and 0 bases, there was a span of 12 bases. There are 16 residues in the CDR3. CDR1 SQVTM and CDR2 ANQGSEA come from the germline V gene. Thyroid ultrasound, orbital computed tomography, TRAb, serum thyroxine and clinical symptoms formed the basis of diagnosis.

Sequencing was performed on peripheral blood or thyroid tissue (not recorded which). The sequence was obtained from an adult man with Graves' hyperthyroidism. The J gene is TRBJ1-3, the V gene TRBV29-1; D is undetermined. CDR3 in DNA: TGCAGCGTTGAAGATCGCGGGAGACCCTCTGGAAACACCATATATTTT. Translation: CSVEDRGRPSGNTIYF. Variable domain in full (rest from reference TRBV29-1 and TRBJ1-3): SAVISQKPSRDICQRGTSLTIQCQVDSQVTMMFWYRQQPGQSLTLIATANQGSEATYESGFVIDKFPISRPNLTFSTLTVSNMSPEDSSIYLCSVEDRGRPSGNTIYFGEGSWLTVV.